This T cell receptor (beta chain) was identified during a study of control samples from healthy donors and cancer patients. Sequencing used immunoSEQ multiplex PCR; TCRdb keeps in-frame clones, though not all of them. In the table there are 90,000 or so clones, around 85% of which are singletons. The CDR3 has 15 residues. Germline V gene sequence: CDR1 LGHNT, CDR2 FRNRAP. V was cut by 3 bases and J by 0 bases, with 6 bases left in between. The sequenced sample was blood. The rearrangement joins TRBV12-5 to TRBJ2-6; D is uncertain. The source of this sequence is a man aged 30-40 years in good health. Written as DNA, the CDR3 is TGTGCTAGTGGTTTAGCCAGCTCTGGGGCCAACGTCCTGACTTTC. Protein sequence: CASGLASSGANVLTF.